This T cell receptor beta chain was profiled in a study of patients and donors after allogeneic stem cell transplantation. In its sample, this clonotype was seen a few times. TCRdb called the RT-PCR reads again in MiXCR, with one record for every CDR3 protein. The table includes about a million distinct CDR3 sequences, over 15% detected once. This CDR3 region has 13 residues. V was clipped by 2 bases and J by 7 bases; unmatched bases: 5. Germline CDR1 reads MNHEY; CDR2 reads SMNVEV (reference sequence). Input material: blood, either unsorted or a sorted T cell fraction (not recorded which). The V call is TRBV27, the J call TRBJ2-7; 7 bases align to TRBD2. This TCR came from a human donor who was either an allogeneic HSCT recipient or a stem cell or donor lymphocyte infusion donor (not recorded which). It is not recorded whose cells these are; they may come from a transplant donor. CDR3 coding DNA: TGTGCCAGCAGTTTACCCGGGGGGAGGGAGCAGTACTTC. Amino acids: CASSLPGGREQYF.